This TCR beta chain came from a study of Ad26.COV2.S vaccination and SARS-CoV-2 variants (dated by TCRdb to the early 2020s). Describing the broader study: Vaccine-arm donors came from COV1001, a multicentre, randomized, double-blind, placebo-controlled phase I-IIa trial of Ad26.COV2.S in healthy adults. Trial participants were randomized into five groups of five, in which low-dose or high-dose Ad26.COV2.S was given once or twice, or placebo was given on both occasions. The TCR-sequenced set comprised around 32 samples: approximately 19 Ad26.COV2.S vaccine recipients, 5 placebo recipients and 8 SARS-CoV-2 convalescent individuals. The specificity and breadth of SARS-CoV-2-reactive T cell receptors after Ad26.COV2.S vaccination were assessed by TCRbeta repertoire sequencing. Ad26.COV2.S was given intramuscularly at 5x10^10 or 1x10^11 viral particles, as a single shot or as two shots 56 days apart. Investigators remained blinded to trial group allocation during experiments and outcome assessment.

Inclusive of the bounding cysteine and phenylalanine, the CDR3 is 13 residues long. The entry retains the CDR3 DNA only, 39 bases that are in frame from base 1. From the germline V gene (reference sequence), CDR1 is MNHEY and CDR2 is SMNVEV. V is pruned by 6 bases and J by 4 bases, leaving 5 bases of the junction without a gene match. The immunoSEQ Assay was used to sequence TCRbeta CDR3 regions. After extraction, genomic DNA underwent amplification by bias-controlled multiplex PCR, followed by high-throughput sequencing. The original pipeline was this. Collapsing and filtering of sequences were performed to quantify the absolute abundance of each unique TCRbeta CDR3 region. T cell fraction was estimated by normalization of TCRbeta template counts to usable DNA, with usable DNA being measured through amplification of reference genes present in all nucleated cells. Repertoire TCRs were annotated as SARS-CoV-2-specific when V gene, CDR3 amino acid sequence and J gene were exactly matched to a known reactive TCR set. The reference SARS-CoV-2 TCR set was derived from MIRA and filtered for enrichment in COVID-19-positive ImmuneCODE repertoires, a step that removed public or cross-reactive TCRs. Drawing on the MIRA antigens, annotated TCRs were analysed further at the level of specific ORF or position within ORF. Breadth was defined as annotated unique rearrangements over total unique productive rearrangements; depth was the summed frequency of those rearrangements. Two-sided Wilcoxon rank-sum tests were applied when comparing TCR breadth between groups. Here the immuneACCESS table is served through TCRdb, limited to in-frame sequences with V and J called. Missing clones are a known gap in these copies; in checked studies unresolved V genes cover under half, and the rest lacks a known reason. V and J calls and clone size are as listed in that table; D and trimming were resolved from the DNA. The sample data list some 460,000 clones, and roughly 87% of these were observed just once. The ten largest clonotypes hold 1.7% of the sample.

According to the study, the label for this sample's treatment or condition signals: about 20 received Ad26.COV2.S at low or high dose, single or two shots; 5 received placebo; per-sample allocation not given. For vaccine and placebo recipients, repertoires were sequenced using samples collected on day 63 after the first injection. Between 29 July and 7 August 2020, Cohort 1b enrolled some 25 adults aged 18-55 years at one site in Boston, USA. As a vaccine, Ad26.COV2.S was a replication-incompetent adenovirus type 26 vector that expressed a prefusion-stabilized SARS-CoV-2 spike protein derived from the original Wuhan strain. The full study reports these points: Compared with placebo recipients, Ad26.COV2.S recipients showed higher spike-specific TCR breadth (P = 0.0014). Vaccine and placebo recipients had similar non-spike TCR breadth, a finding consistent with the vaccine containing only spike. The study was not powered for comparison of responses between vaccine doses or regimens. After vaccination, spike-specific CD8+ and CD4+ T cell responses were reported to show substantial breadth. The authors noted that total T cell responses may have been underestimated by the TCR breadth and depth analyses.

In regard to this clone: There is no known antigen for this receptor. Qualities for individual bases were not recorded, and no much larger clone is one base off.

Sequencing used peripheral blood, obtained in a trial of Ad26.COV2.S vaccine versus placebo. The clonotype was recovered from a person aged 18-60 years who received the Ad26.COV2.S COVID-19 vaccine or a placebo. This sequence uses TRBV27 and TRBJ2-7; 8 of the junction bases match TRBD1. The nucleotides are TGTGCCAGCAGCCGGACAGGGACATACGAGCAGTACTTC. Translated, it reads CASSRTGTYEQYF.